The sequence of this T cell receptor (beta chain) was determined in a study of T cells in tuberculosis. Study details: A South African cohort included IGRA-negative adolescents, latently infected IGRA-positive adolescents and adults with active tuberculosis. Study results and caveats: GMM-specific TCRs were nearer to active tuberculosis alpha repertoires, suggesting expansion.

Data came from immunoSEQ multiplex PCR; TCRdb stores just in-frame clones and leaves some out. The sample has fewer than 45,000 clones; about 95% are singletons. Germline V lookup: CDR1 SGDLS, CDR2 YYNGEE. The trim removed 0 bases at V and 3 bases at J, leaving 4 bases unmatched. This CDR3 comprises 16 residues. Comments on this clone: As yet, its antigen is unknown.

The chain joins TRBV9 to TRBJ2-3; 10 positions match TRBD1. The TCR sequence derives from a donor under 30 with latent tuberculosis or without tuberculosis infection. The sequencing input was PBMCs. The CDR3, as DNA: TGTGCCAGCAGCGTAGGGGTGGGACAGGGGACAGATACGCAGTATTTT. It is translated as CASSVGVGQGTDTQYF.